This entry describes one T cell receptor beta chain. Antigen specificity is unknown. In the original analysis: Quality scores were absent from the junction-only immunoSEQ sequences, so filtering differed. This table comes from immunoSEQ multiplex PCR, and its TCRdb copy is limited to in-frame clones, with some not included. V, J and clone size are taken as reported in that table, and D and trimming were inferred from the DNA itself. The sample lists 2,500,000 or so clones; 92% were seen once. This specimen comes from a study of shared clonotypes between healthy human individuals. Broader study findings: Some clonotypes were shared by all four sorted-subset donors, while others were not shared. The non-shared ones had lower generation probabilities than the shared ones.

This clonotype was obtained from a man between 18 and 29 years old in good health. Some clones in this sample may be carry-over from other donors' samples. The sample taken for sequencing was naive CD4+ T cells from PBMCs. Subset denoted: CD45RA+ positively selected.

The CDR3 reads CASRKLMSTDTQYF. CDR3 DNA sequence: TGCGCCAGCCGAAAACTAATGAGCACAGATACGCAGTATTTT. The chain links TRBV5-1 to TRBJ2-3; D gene unclear. Trimming pared 7 bases from V and 0 bases from J, leaving 12 bases between. The CDR3 spans 14 residues. Germline-derived CDR1 and CDR2 are SGHRS and YFSETQ.